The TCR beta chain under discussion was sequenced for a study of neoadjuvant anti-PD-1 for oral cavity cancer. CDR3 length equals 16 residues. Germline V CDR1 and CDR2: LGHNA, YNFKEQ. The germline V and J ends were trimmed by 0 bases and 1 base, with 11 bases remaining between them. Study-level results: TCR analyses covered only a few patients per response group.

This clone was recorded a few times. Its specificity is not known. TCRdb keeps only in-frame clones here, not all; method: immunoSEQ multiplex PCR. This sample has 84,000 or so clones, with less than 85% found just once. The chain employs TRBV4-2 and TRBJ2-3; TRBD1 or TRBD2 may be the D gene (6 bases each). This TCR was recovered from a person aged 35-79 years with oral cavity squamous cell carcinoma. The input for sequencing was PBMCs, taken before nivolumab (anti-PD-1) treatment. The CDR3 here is CASSQEEGEGTDTQYF. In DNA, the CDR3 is TGTGCCAGCAGCCAAGAAGAGGGGGAGGGCACAGATACGCAGTATTTT.